What follows is one T cell receptor (beta chain) and its context. Antigen specificity is unknown. Per the germline V gene, CDR1 is WNHNN and CDR2 is SYGVQD (reference sequence). The CDR3 loop spans 16 amino acids. V lost 4 bases and J 0 bases, leaving 15 bases between the germline ends. It was with 60 Vbeta and 13 Jbeta primers that the PCR ran. Profiling relied on immunoSEQ multiplex PCR, and the TCRdb table lists in-frame clones only, not all of them. The repertoire includes about 90,000 clones, 60% to 80% of them detected once, and under 20% sits in the top ten. This specimen belongs to a study of cytomegalovirus exposure and HLA in healthy donors. Study findings and constraints: TCR beta sequences reportedly predicted the HLA-A and HLA-B alleles of most subjects accurately. Looking again later, the authors saw that most CMV-associated TCR beta chains seemed HLA-restricted. In a later analysis, TCR beta V- and J-gene trimming was associated with a missense DCLRE1C variant.

The receptor comes from a woman aged 55-70 years in good health and CMV-seropositive. The sample was PBMCs. This chain connects TRBV10-1 to TRBJ1-2; D gene uncertain. CDR3 nucleotide sequence: TGCGCCAGCAGTGCGTTCAAGTCCAGTACTAACTATGGCTACACCTTC. Its translation: CASSAFKSSTNYGYTF.